This T cell receptor beta chain comes out of a study of T-cell reconstitution after alpha-beta-depleted transplantation in children. The table lists this clonotype with a few counts. Unique molecular identifiers were built into the TCRbeta library. Via MiXCR, TCRdb re-called the PCR reads, giving one row per CDR3 protein. The data hold hundreds of thousands of distinct CDR3 sequences, with roughly a tenth observed a single time. The CDR3 sequence is 14 residues long. Trimming stripped 5 bases from V and 8 bases from J, with 15 bases between. Germline CDR1 LNHNV, CDR2 YYDKDF (reference sequence). Sequencing was performed on PBMCs from the stem cell graft donor, taken from the stem cell graft. The chain combines TRBV15 with TRBJ1-4; D may be TRBD1 (6 bases). The sequence derives from a human donor who donated a stem cell graft to a child with acute lymphoblastic leukemia. The CDR3 coding sequence is TGTGCCACCAGCGGCGGAGGACAGATCGAAAAACTGTTTTTT. It translates to CATSGGGQIEKLFF.